The 5 T cell receptor beta chains below were found in one sample sequenced in a study of cytomegalovirus exposure and HLA in healthy donors. 60 Vbeta and 13 Jbeta primers were used in PCR. Clones were sequenced by immunoSEQ multiplex PCR, and TCRdb holds only the in-frame ones, with some missing. The sample yields 95,000 to 150,000 clones, 66% seen once. Source material: PBMCs. The receptors here all came from a young man in good health and CMV-seronegative.

This clone was seen a handful of times. The chain employs TRBV13 and TRBJ2-7, with D possibly TRBD2 on 6 matching bases. CDR3 length: 12 residues. Per germline, CDR1 PRHDT and CDR2 FYEKMQ (reference sequence). Trimming stripped 6 bases from V and 6 bases from J, with 12 bases between. CDR3 protein: CASRSRGGEQYF. The CDR3 nucleotides are TGTGCCAGCAGGTCACGGGGAGGCGAGCAGTACTTC.

The chain is built from TRBV20-1 and TRBJ2-2, with 12 bases fitting TRBD2. The length of the CDR3 is 11 residues. V was clipped by 4 bases and J by 16 bases; unmatched bases: 4. Germline V lookup: CDR1 DFQATT, CDR2 SNEGSKA (reference sequence). The CDR3 DNA reads as TGCAGTGCTACTAGCGGGGGGGCCCAGTTTTTT. The encoded protein is CSATSGGAQFF.

This clone was recorded only once. J is TRBJ1-1 and V is TRBV7-9; D ambiguous. V lost 1 base to trimming and J lost 0 bases, with 12 bases between them. The germline gives CDR1 SEHNR, CDR2 FQNEAQ (reference sequence). CDR3 length: 16 amino acids. The CDR3 DNA follows: TGTGCCAGCAGCTTAGAACCGGAGGCCCTGAACACTGAAGCTTTCTTT. Translating gives CASSLEPEALNTEAFF.

The rearrangement links TRBV6-6 to TRBJ2-7; TRBD1 aligns across 10 bases. Germline CDR1 is MNHNY and CDR2 is SVGAGI (reference sequence). This CDR3 spans 14 amino acids. J gave up 3 bases and V 6 bases, and 5 bases lay outside the gene matches. The CDR3 region is CASSSGQGGYEQYF. The CDR3 coding sequence is TGTGCCAGCAGCTCTGGACAGGGGGGCTACGAGCAGTACTTC.

This clone was seen a handful of times. This rearrangement joins TRBV7-2 to TRBJ1-4, with D possibly being TRBD1 (6 bases). V lost 2 bases to trimming and J lost 4 bases, with 11 bases between them. CDR3 length: 15 residues. Per the germline V gene, CDR1 is SGHTA and CDR2 is FQGNSA. The chain's CDR3 is CASSLRGADNEKLFF. The CDR3 nucleotides read TGTGCCAGCAGCTTACGGGGGGCGGATAATGAAAAACTGTTTTTT. The full variable domain, rest sourced from reference TRBV7-2 and TRBJ1-4, is GAGVSQSPSNKVTEKGKDVELRCDPISGHTALYWYRQSLGQGLEFLIYFQGNSAPDKSGLPSDRFSAERTGGSVSTLTIQRTQQEDSAVYLCASSLRGADNEKLFFGSGTQLSVL.